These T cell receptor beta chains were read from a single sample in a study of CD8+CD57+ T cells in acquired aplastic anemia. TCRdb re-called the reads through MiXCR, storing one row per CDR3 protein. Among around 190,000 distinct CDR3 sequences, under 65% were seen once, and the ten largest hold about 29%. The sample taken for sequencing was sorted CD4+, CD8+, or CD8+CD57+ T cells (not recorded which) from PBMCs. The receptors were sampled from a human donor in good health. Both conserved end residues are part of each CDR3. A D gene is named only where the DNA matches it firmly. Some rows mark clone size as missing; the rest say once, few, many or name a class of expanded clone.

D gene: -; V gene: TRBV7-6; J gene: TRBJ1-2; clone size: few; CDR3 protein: CASSLLAGAEAGYTF
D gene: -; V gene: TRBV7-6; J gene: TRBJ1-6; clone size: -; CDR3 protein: CASSLGNTSPLHF
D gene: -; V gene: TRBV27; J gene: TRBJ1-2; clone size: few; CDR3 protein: CASSLMPNYGYTF
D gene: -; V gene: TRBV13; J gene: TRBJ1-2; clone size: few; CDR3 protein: CASSRVGGAAGYTF
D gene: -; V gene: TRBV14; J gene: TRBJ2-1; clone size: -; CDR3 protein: CASSPTRGSYNEQFF
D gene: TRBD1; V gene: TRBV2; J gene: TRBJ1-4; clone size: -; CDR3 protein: CASRLQGNEKLFF
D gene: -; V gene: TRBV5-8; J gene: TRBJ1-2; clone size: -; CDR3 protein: CASSPHVGGYTF
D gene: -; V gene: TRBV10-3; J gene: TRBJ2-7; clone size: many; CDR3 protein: CAISGPIYEQYF
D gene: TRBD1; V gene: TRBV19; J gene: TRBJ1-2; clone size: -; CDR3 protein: CASSISGAGGHYGYTF
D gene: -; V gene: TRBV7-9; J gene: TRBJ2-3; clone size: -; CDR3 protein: CASRPSSTDTQYF
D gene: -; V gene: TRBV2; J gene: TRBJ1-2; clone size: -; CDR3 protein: CASSEADGANYGYTF
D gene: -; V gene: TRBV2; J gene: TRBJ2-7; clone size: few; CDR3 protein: CASSPVGYEQYF
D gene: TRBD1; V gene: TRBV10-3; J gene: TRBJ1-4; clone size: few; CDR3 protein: CAISGRDRGLSNEKLFF
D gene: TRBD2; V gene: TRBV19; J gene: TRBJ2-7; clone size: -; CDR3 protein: CASSISGGGSYEQYF